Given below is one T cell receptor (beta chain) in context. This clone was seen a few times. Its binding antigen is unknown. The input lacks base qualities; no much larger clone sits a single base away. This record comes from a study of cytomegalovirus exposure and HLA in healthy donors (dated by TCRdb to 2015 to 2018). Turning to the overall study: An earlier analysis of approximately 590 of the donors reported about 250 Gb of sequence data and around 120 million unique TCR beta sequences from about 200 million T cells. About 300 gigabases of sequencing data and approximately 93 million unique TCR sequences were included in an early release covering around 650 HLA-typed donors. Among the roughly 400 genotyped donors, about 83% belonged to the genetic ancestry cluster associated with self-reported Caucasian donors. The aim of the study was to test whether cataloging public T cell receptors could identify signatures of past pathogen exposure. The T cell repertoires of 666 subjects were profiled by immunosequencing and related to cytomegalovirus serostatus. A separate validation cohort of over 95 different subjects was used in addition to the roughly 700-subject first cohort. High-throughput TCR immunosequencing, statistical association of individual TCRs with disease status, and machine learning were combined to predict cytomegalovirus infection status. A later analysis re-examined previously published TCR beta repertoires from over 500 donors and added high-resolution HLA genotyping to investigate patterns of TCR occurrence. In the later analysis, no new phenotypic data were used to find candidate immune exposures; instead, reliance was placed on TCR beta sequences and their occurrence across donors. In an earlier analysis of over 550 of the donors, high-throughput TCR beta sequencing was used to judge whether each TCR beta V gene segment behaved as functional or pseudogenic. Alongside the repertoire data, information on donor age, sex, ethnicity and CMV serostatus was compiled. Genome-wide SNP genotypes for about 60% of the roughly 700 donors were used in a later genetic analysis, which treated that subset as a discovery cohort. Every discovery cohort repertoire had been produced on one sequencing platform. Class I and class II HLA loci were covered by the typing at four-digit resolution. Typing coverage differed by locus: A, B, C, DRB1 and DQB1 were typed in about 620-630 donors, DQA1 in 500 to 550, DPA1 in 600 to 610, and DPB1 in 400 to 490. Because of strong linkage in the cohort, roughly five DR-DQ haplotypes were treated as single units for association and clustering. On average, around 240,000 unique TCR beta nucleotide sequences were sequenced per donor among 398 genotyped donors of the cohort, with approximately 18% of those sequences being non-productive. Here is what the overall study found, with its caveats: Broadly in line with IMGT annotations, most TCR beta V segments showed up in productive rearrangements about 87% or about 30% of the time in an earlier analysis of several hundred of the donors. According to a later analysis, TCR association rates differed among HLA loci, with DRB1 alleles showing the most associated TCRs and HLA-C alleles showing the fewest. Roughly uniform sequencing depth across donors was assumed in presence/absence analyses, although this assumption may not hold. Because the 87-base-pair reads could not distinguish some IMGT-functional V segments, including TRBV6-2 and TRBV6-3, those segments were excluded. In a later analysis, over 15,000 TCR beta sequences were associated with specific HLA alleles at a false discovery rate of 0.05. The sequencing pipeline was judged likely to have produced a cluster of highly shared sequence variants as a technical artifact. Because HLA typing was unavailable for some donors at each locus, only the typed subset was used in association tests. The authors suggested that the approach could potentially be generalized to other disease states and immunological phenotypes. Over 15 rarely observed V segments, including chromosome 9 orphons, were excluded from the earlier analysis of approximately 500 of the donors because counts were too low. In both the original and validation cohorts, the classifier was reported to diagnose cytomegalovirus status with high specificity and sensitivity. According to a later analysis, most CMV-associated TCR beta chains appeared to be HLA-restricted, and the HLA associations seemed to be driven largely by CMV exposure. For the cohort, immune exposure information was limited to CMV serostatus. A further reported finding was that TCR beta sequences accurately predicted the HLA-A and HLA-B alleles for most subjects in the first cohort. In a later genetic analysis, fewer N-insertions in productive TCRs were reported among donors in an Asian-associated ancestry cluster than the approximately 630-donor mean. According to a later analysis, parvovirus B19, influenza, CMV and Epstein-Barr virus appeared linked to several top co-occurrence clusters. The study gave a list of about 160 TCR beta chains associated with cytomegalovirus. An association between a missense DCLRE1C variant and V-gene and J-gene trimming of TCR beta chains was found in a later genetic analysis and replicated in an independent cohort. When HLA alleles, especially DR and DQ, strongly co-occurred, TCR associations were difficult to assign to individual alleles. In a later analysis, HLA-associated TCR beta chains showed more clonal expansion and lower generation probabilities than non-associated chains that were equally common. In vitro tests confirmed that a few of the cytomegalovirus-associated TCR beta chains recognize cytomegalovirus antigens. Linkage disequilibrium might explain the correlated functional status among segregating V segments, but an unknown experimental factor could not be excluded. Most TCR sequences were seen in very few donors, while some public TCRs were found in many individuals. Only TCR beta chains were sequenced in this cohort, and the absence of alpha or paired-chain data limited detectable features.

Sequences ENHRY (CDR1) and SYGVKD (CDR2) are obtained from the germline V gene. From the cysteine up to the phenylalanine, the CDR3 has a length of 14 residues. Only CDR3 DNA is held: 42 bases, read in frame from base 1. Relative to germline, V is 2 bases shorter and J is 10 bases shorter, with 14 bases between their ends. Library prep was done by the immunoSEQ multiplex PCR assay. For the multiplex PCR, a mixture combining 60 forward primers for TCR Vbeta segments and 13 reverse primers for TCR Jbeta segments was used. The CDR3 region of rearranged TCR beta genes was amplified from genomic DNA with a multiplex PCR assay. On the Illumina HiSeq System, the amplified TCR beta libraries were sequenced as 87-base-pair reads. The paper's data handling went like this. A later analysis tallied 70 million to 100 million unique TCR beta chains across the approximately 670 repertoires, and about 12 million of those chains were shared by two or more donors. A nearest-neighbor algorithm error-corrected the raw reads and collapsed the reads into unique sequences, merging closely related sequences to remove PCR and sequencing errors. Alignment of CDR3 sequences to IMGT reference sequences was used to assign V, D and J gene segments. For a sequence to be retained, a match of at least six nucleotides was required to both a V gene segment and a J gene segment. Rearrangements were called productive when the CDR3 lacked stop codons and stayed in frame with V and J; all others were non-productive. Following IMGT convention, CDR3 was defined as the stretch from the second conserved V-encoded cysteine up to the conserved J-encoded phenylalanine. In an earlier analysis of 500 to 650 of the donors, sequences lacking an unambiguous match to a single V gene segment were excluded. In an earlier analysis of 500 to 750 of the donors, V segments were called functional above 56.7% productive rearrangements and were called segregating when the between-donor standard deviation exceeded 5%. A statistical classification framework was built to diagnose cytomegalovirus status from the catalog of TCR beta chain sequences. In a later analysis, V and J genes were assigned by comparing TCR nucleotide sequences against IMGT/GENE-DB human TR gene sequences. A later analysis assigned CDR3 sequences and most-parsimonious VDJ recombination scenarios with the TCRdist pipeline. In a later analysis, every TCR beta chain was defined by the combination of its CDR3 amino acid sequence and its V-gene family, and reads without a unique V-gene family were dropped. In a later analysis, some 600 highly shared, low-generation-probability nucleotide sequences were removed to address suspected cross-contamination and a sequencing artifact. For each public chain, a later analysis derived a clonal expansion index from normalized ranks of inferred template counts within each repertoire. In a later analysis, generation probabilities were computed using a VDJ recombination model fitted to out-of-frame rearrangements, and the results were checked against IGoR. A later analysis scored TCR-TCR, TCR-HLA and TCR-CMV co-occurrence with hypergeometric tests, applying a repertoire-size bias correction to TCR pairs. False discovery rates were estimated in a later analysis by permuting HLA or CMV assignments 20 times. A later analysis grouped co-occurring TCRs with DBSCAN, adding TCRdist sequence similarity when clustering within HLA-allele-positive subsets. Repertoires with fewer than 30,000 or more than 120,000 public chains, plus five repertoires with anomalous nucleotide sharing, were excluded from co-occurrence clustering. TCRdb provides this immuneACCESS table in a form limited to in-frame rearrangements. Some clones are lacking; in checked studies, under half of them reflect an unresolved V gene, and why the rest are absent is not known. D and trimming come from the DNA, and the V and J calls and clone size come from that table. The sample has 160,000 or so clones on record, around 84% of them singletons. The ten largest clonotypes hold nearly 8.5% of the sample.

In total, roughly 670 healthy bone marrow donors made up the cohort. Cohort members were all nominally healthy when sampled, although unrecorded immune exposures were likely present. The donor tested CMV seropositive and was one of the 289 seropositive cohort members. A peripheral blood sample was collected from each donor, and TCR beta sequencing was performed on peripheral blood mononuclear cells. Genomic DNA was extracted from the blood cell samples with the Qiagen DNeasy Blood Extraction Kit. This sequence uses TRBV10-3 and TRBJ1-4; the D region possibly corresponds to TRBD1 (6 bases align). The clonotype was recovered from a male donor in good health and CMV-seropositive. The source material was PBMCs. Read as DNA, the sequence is TGTGCCATCAGTGAGCCGAGGGGGGGCGGAAAACTGTTTTTT. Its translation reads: CAISEPRGGGKLFF.